This TCR beta chain was sequenced during a study of tumor-infiltrating lymphocytes in primary liver carcinoma. On the study more broadly: The number of productive TCRbeta reads per sample ranged from roughly 3.5 to 7.13 million and was similar across tissue types.

Priming with a constant-region primer yielded TCR beta cDNA from about 500 ng total RNA. Three-round nested multiplex PCR performed with slightly modified ARM-PCR produced the TCR beta libraries. TRBV1-TRBV30 forward primers paired with a C-beta reverse primer were used in the first two PCR rounds, which ran 9 to 10 cycles each. TCRdb reprocessed the multiplex PCR reads with MiXCR, giving one entry per CDR3 protein. This sample has about 54,000 distinct CDR3 sequences; about 70% occur once, and the top ten carry approximately 25%. This clonotype has a count of ten or more. The antigen remains unidentified. Study-wide points: Just about 7-25% of leading clones were found in every one of five regions.

For each extraction, RNA and DNA were obtained together from 20-30 mg of unsorted bulk tissue. Treatment of the patients' primary liver carcinoma consisted of surgical resection. Samples came from superior, inferior, lateral poles and tumor centre. The CDR3 has 16 residues. V lost 7 bases, J lost 4 bases, and 11 bases stayed unmatched. Germline V gene data show CDR1 as SNHLY and CDR2 as FYNNEI. This chain joins TRBV2 and TRBJ2-2; 8 positions match TRBD2. The specimen was liver tumor tissue from sampling region 2. Subset reported: tumor region T2, inferior pole. The source is a man between 35 and 55 years old with primary liver carcinoma and hepatitis B virus infection. The CDR3 DNA reads TGTGCCAGCATGGCTAGCGGGTACCGCCGCACCGGGGAGCTGTTTTTT. Its translation is CASMASGYRRTGELFF.